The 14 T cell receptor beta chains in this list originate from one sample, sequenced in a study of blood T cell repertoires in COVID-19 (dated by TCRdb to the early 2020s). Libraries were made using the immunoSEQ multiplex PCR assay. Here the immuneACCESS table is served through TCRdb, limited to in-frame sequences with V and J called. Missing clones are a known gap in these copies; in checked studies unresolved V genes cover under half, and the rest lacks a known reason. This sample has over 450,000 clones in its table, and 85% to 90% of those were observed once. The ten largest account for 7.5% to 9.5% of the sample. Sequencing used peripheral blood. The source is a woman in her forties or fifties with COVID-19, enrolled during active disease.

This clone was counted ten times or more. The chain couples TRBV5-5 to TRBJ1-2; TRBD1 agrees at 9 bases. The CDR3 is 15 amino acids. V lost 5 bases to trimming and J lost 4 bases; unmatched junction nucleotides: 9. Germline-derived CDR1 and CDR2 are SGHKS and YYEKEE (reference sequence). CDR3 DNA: TGTGCCAGCAGTTTGCTGGGACAGGGCCCCTATGGCTACACCTTC. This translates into CASSLLGQGPYGYTF. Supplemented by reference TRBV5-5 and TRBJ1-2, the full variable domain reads DAGVTQSPTHLIKTRGQQVTLRCSPISGHKSVSWYQQVLGQGPQFIFQYYEKEERGRGNFPDRFSARQFPNYSSELNVNALLLGDSALYLCASSLLGQGPYGYTFGSGTRLTVV.

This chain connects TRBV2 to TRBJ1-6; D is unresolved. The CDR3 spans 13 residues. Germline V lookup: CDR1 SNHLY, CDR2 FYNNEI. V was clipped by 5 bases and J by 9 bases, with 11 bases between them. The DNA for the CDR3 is TGTGCCAGCAGTTCCGATGAGGCTTCACCCCTCCACTTT. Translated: CASSSDEASPLHF.

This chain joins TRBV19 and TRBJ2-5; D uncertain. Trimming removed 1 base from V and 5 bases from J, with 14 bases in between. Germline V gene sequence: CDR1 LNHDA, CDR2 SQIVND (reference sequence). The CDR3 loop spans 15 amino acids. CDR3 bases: TGTGCCAGTAGTATAGTACTGAGGTTTAGGGAGACCCAGTACTTC. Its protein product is CASSIVLRFRETQYF.

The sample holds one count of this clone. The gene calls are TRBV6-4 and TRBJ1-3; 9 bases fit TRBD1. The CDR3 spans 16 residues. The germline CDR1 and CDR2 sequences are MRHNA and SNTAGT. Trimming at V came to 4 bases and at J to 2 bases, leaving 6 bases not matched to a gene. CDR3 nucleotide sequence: TGTGCCAGCAGTGGACCCCGACAGGGGGCTGGAAACACCATATATTTT. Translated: CASSGPRQGAGNTIYF.

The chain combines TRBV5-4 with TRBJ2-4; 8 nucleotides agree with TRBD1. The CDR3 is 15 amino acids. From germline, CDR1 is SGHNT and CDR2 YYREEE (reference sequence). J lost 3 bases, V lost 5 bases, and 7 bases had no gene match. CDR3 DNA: TGTGCCAGCAGGGAAGACAGGGGTTTCAAAAACATTCAGTACTTC. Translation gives CASREDRGFKNIQYF. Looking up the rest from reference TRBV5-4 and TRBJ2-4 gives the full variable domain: ETGVTQSPTHLIKTRGQQVTLRCSSQSGHNTVSWYQQALGQGPQFIFQYYREEENGRGNFPPRFSGLQFPNYSSELNVNALELDDSALYLCASREDRGFKNIQYFGAGTRLSVL.

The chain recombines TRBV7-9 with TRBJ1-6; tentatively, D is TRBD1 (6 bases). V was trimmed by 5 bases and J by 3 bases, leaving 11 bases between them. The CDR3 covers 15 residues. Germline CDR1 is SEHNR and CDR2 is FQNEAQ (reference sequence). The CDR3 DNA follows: TGTGCCAGCAGCGGGGGCTTGAGCTATAATTCACCCCTCCACTTT. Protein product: CASSGGLSYNSPLHF.

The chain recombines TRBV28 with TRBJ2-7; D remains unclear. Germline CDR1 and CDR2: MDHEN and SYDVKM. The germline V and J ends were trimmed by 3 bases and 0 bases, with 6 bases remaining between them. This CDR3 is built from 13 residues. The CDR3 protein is CASSLASSYEQYF. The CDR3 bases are TGTGCCAGCAGTTTGGCCAGCTCCTACGAGCAGTACTTC.

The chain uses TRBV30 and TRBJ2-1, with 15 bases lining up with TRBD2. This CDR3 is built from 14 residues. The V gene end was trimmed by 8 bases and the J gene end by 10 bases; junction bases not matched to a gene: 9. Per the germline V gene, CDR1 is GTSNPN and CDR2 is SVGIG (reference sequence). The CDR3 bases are TGTGCCGGCCGGACTAGCGGGGGGGTATTAGAGCAGTTCTTC. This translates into CAGRTSGGVLEQFF. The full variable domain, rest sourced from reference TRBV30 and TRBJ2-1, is SQTIHQWPATLVQPVGSPLSLECTVEGTSNPNLYWYRQAAGRGLQLLFYSVGIGQISSEVPQNLSASRPQDRQFILSSKKLLLSDSGFYLCAGRTSGGVLEQFFGPGTRLTVL.

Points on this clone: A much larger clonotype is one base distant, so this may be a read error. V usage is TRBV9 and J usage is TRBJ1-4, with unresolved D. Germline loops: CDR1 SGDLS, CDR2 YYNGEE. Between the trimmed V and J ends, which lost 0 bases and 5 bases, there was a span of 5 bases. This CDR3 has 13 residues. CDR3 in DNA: TGTGCCAGCAGCGTAGGAGGGAATGAAAAACTGTTTTTT. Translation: CASSVGGNEKLFF.

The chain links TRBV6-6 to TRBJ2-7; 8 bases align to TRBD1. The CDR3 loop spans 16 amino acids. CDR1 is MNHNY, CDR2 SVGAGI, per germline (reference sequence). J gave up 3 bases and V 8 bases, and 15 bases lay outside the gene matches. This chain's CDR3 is CASQGAGRGDIYEQYF. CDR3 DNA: TGTGCCAGCCAGGGGGCAGGGAGAGGGGATATCTACGAGCAGTACTTC.

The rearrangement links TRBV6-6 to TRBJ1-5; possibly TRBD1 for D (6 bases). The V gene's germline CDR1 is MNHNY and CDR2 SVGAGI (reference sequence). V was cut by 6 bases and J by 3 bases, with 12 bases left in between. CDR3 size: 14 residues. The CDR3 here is CASSHGGANQPQHF. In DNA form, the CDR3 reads TGTGCCAGCAGCCACGGGGGGGCCAATCAGCCCCAGCATTTT.

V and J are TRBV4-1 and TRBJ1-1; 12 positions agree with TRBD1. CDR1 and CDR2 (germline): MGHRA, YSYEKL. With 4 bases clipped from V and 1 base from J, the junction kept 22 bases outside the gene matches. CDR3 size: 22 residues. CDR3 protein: CASSPLGRLGQGAFAANTEAFF. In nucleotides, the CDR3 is TGCGCCAGCAGCCCTCTTGGACGTTTGGGACAGGGGGCGTTTGCCGCGAACACTGAAGCTTTCTTT.

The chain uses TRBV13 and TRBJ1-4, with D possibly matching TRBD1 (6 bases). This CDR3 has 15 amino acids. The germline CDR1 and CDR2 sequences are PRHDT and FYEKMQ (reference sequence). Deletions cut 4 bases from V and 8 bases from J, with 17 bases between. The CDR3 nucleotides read TGTGCCAGCAGCTACGGGGACATGAAAGGAGAAAAACTGTTTTTT. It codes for CASSYGDMKGEKLFF.

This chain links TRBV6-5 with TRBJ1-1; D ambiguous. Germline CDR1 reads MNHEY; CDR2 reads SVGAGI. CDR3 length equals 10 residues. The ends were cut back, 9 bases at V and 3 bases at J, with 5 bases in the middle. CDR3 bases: TGTGCCAGTAGAGACACTGAAGCTTTCTTT. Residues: CASRDTEAFF.